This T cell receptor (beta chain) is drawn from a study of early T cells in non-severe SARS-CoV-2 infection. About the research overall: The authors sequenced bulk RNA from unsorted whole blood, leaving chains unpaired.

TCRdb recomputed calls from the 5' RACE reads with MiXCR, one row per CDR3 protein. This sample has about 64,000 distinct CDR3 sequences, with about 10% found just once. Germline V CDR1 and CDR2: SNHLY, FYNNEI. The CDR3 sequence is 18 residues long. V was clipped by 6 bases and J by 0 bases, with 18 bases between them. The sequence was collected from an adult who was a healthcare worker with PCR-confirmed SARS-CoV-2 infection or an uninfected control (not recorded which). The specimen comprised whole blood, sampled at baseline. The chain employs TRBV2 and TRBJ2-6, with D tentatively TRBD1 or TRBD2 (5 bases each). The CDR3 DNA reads TGTGCCAGCAGGGGAAACTGGTTGGGGGTCTCTGGGGCCAACGTCCTGACTTTC. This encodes CASRGNWLGVSGANVLTF.